This TCR beta chain was identified during a study of early T cells in non-severe SARS-CoV-2 infection. For the study at large: RNA in bulk from unsorted whole blood was sequenced, and chains were unpaired.

This clonotype was observed many times. Its antigen is still unknown. Unique molecular identifiers were attached to individual cDNA molecules. Each CDR3 protein is one row after TCRdb ran MiXCR on the 5' RACE reads. This table has roughly 100,000 distinct CDR3 sequences, under 15% appearing once. Germline CDR1 SGHRS, CDR2 YFSETQ. J lost 3 bases, V lost 4 bases, and 10 bases had no gene match. This CDR3 is 15 amino acids long. Study observations and caveats: There was a bias toward anti-spike CD8 responses in VDJdb matching, which missed private and CD4 specificities.

Input material: whole blood. The chain combines TRBV5-1 with TRBJ2-7; 7 bases are shared with TRBD2. The receptor was isolated from an adult who was a healthcare worker with PCR-confirmed SARS-CoV-2 infection or an uninfected control (not recorded which). The CDR3 DNA reads as TGCGCCAGCAGCCGGGAGGTAGGGGTCGGCTACGAGCAGTACTTC. This codes for CASSREVGVGYEQYF.